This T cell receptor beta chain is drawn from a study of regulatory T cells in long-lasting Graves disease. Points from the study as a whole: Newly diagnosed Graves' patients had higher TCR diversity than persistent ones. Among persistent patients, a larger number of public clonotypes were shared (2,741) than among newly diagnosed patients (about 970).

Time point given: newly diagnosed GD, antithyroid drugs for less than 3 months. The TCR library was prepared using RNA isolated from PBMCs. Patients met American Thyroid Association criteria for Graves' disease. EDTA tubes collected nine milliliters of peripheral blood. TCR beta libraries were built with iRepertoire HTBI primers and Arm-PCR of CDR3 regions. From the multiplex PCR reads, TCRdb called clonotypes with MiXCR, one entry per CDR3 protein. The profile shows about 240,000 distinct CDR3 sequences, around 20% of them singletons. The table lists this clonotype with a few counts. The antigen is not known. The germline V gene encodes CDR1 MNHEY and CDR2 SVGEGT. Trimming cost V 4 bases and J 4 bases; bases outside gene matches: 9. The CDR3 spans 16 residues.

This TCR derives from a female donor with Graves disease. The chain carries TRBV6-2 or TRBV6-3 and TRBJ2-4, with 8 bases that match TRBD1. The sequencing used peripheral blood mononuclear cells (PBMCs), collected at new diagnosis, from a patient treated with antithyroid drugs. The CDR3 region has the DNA TGTGCCAGCAGTTCCGAAAAGGACAGGGTAAAAAACATTCAGTACTTC. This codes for CASSSEKDRVKNIQYF.